This T cell receptor beta chain came from a study of blood T cell repertoires in COVID-19. Looking at the study overall: Sites across the United States, Italy and Spain contributed samples from acute and convalescent COVID-19. T cells, B-cell-depleted T cells, or PBMCs supplied cDNA or gDNA.

How the authors handled the data: By means of reference gene primer amplification, nucleated cell counts were estimated. The assay was immunoSEQ multiplex PCR, and TCRdb's table has in-frame clones only and misses some. V, J and clone size reflect that table, while D and trimming were determined from the DNA. The sample yields approximately 330,000 clones, approximately 87% seen once. V gave up 5 bases and J gave up 4 bases; unmatched junction bases: 15. The CDR3 has 18 amino acids. The V gene's germline CDR1 is MDHEN and CDR2 SYDVKM. This receptor was obtained from a woman in her forties or fifties with active or convalescent COVID-19. This rearrangement joins TRBV28 to TRBJ2-7, with 12 bases lining up with TRBD2. The material sequenced was peripheral blood. CDR3 sequence (DNA): TGTGCCAGCAGTCCACTTAACCCGACTAGCGGGAGTATGTACGAGCAGTACTTC. Amino acid sequence: CASSPLNPTSGSMYEQYF.